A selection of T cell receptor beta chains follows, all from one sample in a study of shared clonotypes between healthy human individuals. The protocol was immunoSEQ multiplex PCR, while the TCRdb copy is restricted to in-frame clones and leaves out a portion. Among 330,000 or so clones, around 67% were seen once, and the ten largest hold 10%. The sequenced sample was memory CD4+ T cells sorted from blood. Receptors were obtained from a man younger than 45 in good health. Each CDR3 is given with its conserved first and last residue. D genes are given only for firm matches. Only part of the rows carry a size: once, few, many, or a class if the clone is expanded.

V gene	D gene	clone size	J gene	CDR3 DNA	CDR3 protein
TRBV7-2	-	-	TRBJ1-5	TGTGCCAGCAGCCCGTTCAATCAGCCCCAGCATTTT	CASSPFNQPQHF
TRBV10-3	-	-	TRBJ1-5	TGTGCCATCAGTTCCGGGAATCAGCCCCAGCATTTT	CAISSGNQPQHF
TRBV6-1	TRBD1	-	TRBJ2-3	TGTGCCAGCAGTGAAGCGGGGACAGGGGTTAGAGATACGCAGTATTTT	CASSEAGTGVRDTQYF
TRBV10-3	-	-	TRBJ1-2	TGTGCCATCAGTGGAACGAACTATGGCTACACCTTC	CAISGTNYGYTF
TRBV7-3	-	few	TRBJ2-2	TGTGCCAGCAGCTTAACCCAGGGGTCCGGGGAGCTGTTTTTT	CASSLTQGSGELFF
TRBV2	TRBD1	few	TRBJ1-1	TGTGCCAGCTTAGGGGGCGTAAACACTGAAGCTTTCTTT	CASLGGVNTEAFF
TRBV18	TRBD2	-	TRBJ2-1	TGTGCCAGCTCACCGGTAGGCGGGAGCTCCTACAATGAGCAGTTCTTC	CASSPVGGSSYNEQFF
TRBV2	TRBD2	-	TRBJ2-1	TGTGCCAGCAGACCCCCGGCGGCTAGCGGGAACTACAATGAGCAGTTCTTC	CASRPPAASGNYNEQFF
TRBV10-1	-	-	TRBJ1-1	TGCGCCAGCAGTGAGTCTCCAGGGGTCGCTGAAGCTTTCTTT	CASSESPGVAEAFF
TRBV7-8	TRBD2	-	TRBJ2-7	TGTGCCAGCAGCCCCCGGGCGGGAGTGTCCCATTACGAGCAGTACTTC	CASSPRAGVSHYEQYF
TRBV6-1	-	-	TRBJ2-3	TGTGCCAGCAGTGAATACGGAATAAGCACAGATACGCAGTATTTT	CASSEYGISTDTQYF
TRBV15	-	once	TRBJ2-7	TGTGCCACCAGCAGAGGCCTCACAGGGTTAGGAGAGCAGTACTTC	CATSRGLTGLGEQYF
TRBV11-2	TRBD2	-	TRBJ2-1	TGTGCCAGCAGCTCACTAGCGGGAGCCTACAATGAGCAGTTCTTC	CASSSLAGAYNEQFF
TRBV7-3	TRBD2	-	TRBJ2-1	TGTGCCAGCAGCTTTGCCAGCGGGAGGGCGAATGAGCAGTTCTTC	CASSFASGRANEQFF
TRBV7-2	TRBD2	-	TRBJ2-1	TGTGCCAGCAGCCAAAGACTAGCGGGAGGGCATGAGCAGTTCTTC	CASSQRLAGGHEQFF
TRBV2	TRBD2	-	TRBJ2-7	TGTGCCAGCCACAGGACTAGCTACGTCGAGCAGTACTTC	CASHRTSYVEQYF
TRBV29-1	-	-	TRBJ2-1	TGCAGCGCAAGACCTACAATCCACTCCTACAATGAGCAGTTCTTC	CSARPTIHSYNEQFF
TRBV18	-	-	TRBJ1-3	TGTGCCAGCTCACCGAACCAGGGTTACACCATATATTTT	CASSPNQGYTIYF
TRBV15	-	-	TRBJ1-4	TGTGCCACCAGCGGGGTCGGGTTTGAAAAACTGTTTTTT	CATSGVGFEKLFF
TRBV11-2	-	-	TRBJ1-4	TGTGCCAGCAGCTTGGGACTCAATGAAAAACTGTTTTTT	CASSLGLNEKLFF
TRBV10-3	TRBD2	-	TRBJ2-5	TGTGCCATCAGTGGGCTAGCGGGAGGACCTGTCGTGCAAGAGACCCAGTACTTC	CAISGLAGGPVVQETQYF
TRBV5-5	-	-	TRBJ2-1	TGTGCCAGCAGCCCAGCGATTGCGGGACAGACTGACAATGAGCAGTTCTTC	CASSPAIAGQTDNEQFF